The present entry profiles one T cell receptor (beta chain) with its context. This sample was taken from a study of blood T cell repertoires in COVID-19. Using immunoSEQ multiplex PCR, the repertoire was profiled, and TCRdb retains in-frame clones only, with some absent. The repertoire includes approximately 400,000 clones, 81% of them detected once, and 0.85% to 1.3% sits in the top ten. The CDR3 covers 12 residues. V was shortened by 6 bases and J by 7 bases, with 13 bases between the two germline ends. Specimen: peripheral blood. This sequence joins TRBV12-3 or TRBV12-4 and TRBJ2-7, with TRBD1 as a possible D gene (5 bases). The source of this sequence is a human donor with acute or convalescent COVID-19. The donor label of this sample is uncertain. CDR3 loop: CASSAQVGEQYF. CDR3 DNA sequence: TGTGCCAGCAGCGCACAGGTCGGGGAGCAGTACTTC.